The 8 T cell receptor beta chains presented below share a single source sample, sequenced in a study of graft-versus-host responses after intestinal transplantation. Processing released intraepithelial and lamina propria lymphocytes from the graft tissue. The table came from immunoSEQ multiplex PCR; TCRdb's copy has only in-frame clones and leaves some out. The sample holds 60,000 to 65,000 clones, around 90% seen once. The sample in question was ileum tissue, obtained approximately 56 weeks after transplant. The receptors here all came from a human patient who received an intestinal transplant, so some T cells may come from the graft donor.

V is TRBV10-3 and J is TRBJ1-1; tentatively, D is TRBD1 (6 bases). Between the trimmed V and J ends, which lost 6 bases and 6 bases, there was a span of 11 bases. Germline V lookup: CDR1 ENHRY, CDR2 SYGVKD. The CDR3 spans 12 residues. For the CDR3, the DNA is TGTGCCATCAGCACAGGGAGGGCTGAAGCTTTCTTT. Its protein product is CAISTGRAEAFF.

This chain connects TRBV11-3 to TRBJ1-3, with TRBD1 as a possible D gene (5 bases). Per the germline V gene, CDR1 is SGHNT and CDR2 is YENEEA. With 3 bases removed from V and 2 bases from J, the gap between germline ends came to 5 bases. The CDR3 is made up of 13 amino acids. CDR3 coding DNA: TGTGCCAGCAGCTTGGGACCTGGAAACACCATATATTTT. The encoded protein is CASSLGPGNTIYF. Variable domain in full (rest from reference TRBV11-3 and TRBJ1-3): EAGVVQSPRYKIIEKKQPVAFWCNPISGHNTLYWYLQNLGQGPELLIRYENEEAVDDSQLPKDRFSAERLKGVDSTLKIQPAELGDSAVYLCASSLGPGNTIYFGEGSWLTVV.

The chain links TRBV5-4 to TRBJ2-7; 11 bases are a match to TRBD2. The CDR3 consists of 18 residues. CDR1 SGHNT and CDR2 YYREEE come from the germline V gene (reference sequence). V lost 4 bases and J lost 0; bases outside the gene matches: 12. The CDR3 coding sequence is TGTGCCAGCAGCCCTATCGGGACTAGCGGTCTGGGCTCCTACGAGCAGTACTTC. Amino acid sequence: CASSPIGTSGLGSYEQYF.

The rearrangement uses TRBV7-2 and TRBJ2-1, with no clear D. The CDR3 contains 15 residues. Looked up from germline, CDR1 is SGHTA and CDR2 is FQGNSA. V shed 3 bases and J shed 4 bases, with 13 bases lying between them. In nucleotides, the CDR3 is TGTGCCAGCAGCTTGGAATCACTGGGATACAATGAGCAGTTCTTC. Protein sequence: CASSLESLGYNEQFF.

The chain is built from TRBV7-9 and TRBJ1-2; D unclear. Trimming removed 5 bases from V and 3 bases from J, with 10 bases in between. The CDR3 has 13 amino acids. Germline V gene lookup returns CDR1 SEHNR and CDR2 FQNEAQ (reference sequence). This chain's CDR3 is CASSPPFDYGYTF. CDR3 in DNA: TGTGCCAGCAGCCCCCCATTCGACTATGGCTACACCTTC.

The chain employs TRBV7-9 and TRBJ2-5; 11 bases map to TRBD2. CDR1 and CDR2 (germline): SEHNR, FQNEAQ (reference sequence). The J segment lost 4 bases and the V segment lost 3 bases, leaving 1 base of the junction unmatched. The CDR3 has 14 residues. Here the CDR3 DNA reads TGTGCCAGCAGCTTGGGACTAGCGGTAGAGACCCAGTACTTC. Residues: CASSLGLAVETQYF.

V is TRBV7-3 and J is TRBJ2-3, with no clear D. V was pared by 2 bases and J by 2 bases, with 8 bases between. From germline, CDR1 is SGHTA and CDR2 FQGTGA. This CDR3 region has 14 residues. The CDR3 coding sequence is TGTGCCAGCAGCTTAGTTCCAGTCACAGATACGCAGTATTTT. Its protein product is CASSLVPVTDTQYF.

In its sample, this clone was seen once. This sequence joins TRBV27 and TRBJ2-1; 10 nucleotides align to TRBD2. The germline gives CDR1 MNHEY, CDR2 SMNVEV (reference sequence). Germline trimming cut 4 bases from V and 1 base from J; bases unmatched to any gene: 1. The CDR3 contains 15 residues. The CDR3 DNA reads as TGTGCCAGCAGTTATAGCGGGGGGTCCTACAATGAGCAGTTCTTC. This sequence encodes CASSYSGGSYNEQFF.